Sequencing of this T cell receptor (beta chain) was carried out in a study of T cell responses to AZD1222 COVID-19 vaccine. TCRdb's table, derived via immunoSEQ multiplex PCR, lists solely in-frame clones and lacks some. In the table there are roughly 150,000 clones, around 90% of which are singletons. This clone occurred a few times. The CDR3 loop spans 15 amino acids. Germline V gene lookup returns CDR1 SNHLY and CDR2 FYNNEI. V lost 2 bases, J lost 2 bases, and 2 bases stayed unmatched. Sample: peripheral blood, taken on day 0 of AZD1222 vaccination. This receptor was taken from an adult in good health. This rearrangement joins TRBV2 to TRBJ2-7; TRBD1 agrees at 11 bases. CDR3 DNA sequence: TGTGCCAGCAGTGAATTGGGACAGGGGGCCTACGAGCAGTACTTC. Its translation is CASSELGQGAYEQYF.